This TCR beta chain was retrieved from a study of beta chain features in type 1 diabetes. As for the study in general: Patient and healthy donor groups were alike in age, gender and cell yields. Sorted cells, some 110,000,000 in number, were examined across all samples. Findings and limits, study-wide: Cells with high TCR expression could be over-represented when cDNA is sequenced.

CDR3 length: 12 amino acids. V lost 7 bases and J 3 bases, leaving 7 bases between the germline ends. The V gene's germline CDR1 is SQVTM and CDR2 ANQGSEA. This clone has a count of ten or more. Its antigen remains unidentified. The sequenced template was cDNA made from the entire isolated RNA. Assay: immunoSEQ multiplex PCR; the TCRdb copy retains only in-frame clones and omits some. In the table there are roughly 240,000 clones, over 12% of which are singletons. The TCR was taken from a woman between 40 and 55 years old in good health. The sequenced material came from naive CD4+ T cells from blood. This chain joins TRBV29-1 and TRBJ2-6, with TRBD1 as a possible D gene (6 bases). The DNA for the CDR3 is TGCAGCGGGACAGTTGGGGCCAACGTCCTGACTTTC. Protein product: CSGTVGANVLTF. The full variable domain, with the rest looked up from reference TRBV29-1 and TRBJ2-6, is SAVISQKPSRDICQRGTSLTIQCQVDSQVTMMFWYRQQPGQSLTLIATANQGSEATYESGFVIDKFPISRPNLTFSTLTVSNMSPEDSSIYLCSGTVGANVLTFGAGSRLTVL.